This TCR beta chain came from a study of cytotoxic CD8 clonotypes in ibrutinib-treated CLL. Assay: immunoSEQ multiplex PCR; the TCRdb copy retains only in-frame clones and omits some. The repertoire has 55,000 to 85,000 clones, approximately 90% of them found once; the top ten carry around 3.1%. This CDR3 region has 14 residues. The V gene's germline CDR1 is SGHRS and CDR2 YFSETQ. Trimming stripped 1 base from V and 5 bases from J, with 12 bases between. Sample: PBMCs, taken after 12 months of ibrutinib treatment. This clonotype was obtained from a human donor with chronic lymphocytic leukemia. This rearrangement joins TRBV5-1 to TRBJ1-1; D gene unclear. The CDR3 DNA is TGCGCCAGCAGCTTGAGGTCAGAAAATACTGAAGCTTTCTTT. Its translation is CASSLRSENTEAFF. Looking up the rest from reference TRBV5-1 and TRBJ1-1 gives the full variable domain: KAGVTQTPRYLIKTRGQQVTLSCSPISGHRSVSWYQQTPGQGLQFLFEYFSETQRNKGNFPGRFSGRQFSNSRSEMNVSTLELGDSALYLCASSLRSENTEAFFGQGTRLTVV.